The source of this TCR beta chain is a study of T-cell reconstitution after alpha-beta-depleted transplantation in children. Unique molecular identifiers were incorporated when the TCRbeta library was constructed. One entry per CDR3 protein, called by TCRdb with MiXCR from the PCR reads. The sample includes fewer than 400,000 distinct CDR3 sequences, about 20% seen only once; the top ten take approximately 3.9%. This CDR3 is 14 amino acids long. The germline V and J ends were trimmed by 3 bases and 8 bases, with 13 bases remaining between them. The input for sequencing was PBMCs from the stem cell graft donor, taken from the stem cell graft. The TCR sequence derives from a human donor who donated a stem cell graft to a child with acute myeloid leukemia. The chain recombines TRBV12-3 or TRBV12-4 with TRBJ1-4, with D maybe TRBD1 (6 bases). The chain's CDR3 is CASSFGLRGEKLFF. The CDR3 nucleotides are TGTGCCAGCAGTTTCGGGCTAAGGGGGGAAAAACTGTTTTTT.